This T cell receptor beta chain is from a study of beta chain features in type 1 diabetes. Per germline, CDR1 ENHRY and CDR2 SYGVKD. This CDR3 spans 15 amino acids. Trimming took 3 bases from V and 5 from J; bases not matched to a gene: 8. The sequenced template was cDNA made from the entire isolated RNA. TCRdb keeps only in-frame clones here, not all; method: immunoSEQ multiplex PCR. The repertoire holds about 350,000 clones, with around a fifth as singletons. The sequenced sample was naive CD4+ T cells from blood. The V gene is TRBV10-3, the J gene TRBJ2-7; 9 nucleotides match TRBD1. The TCR was taken from a woman under 30 in good health. CDR3 loop: CAISDWTGVYHEQYF. The CDR3 bases are TGTGCCATCAGTGACTGGACAGGGGTGTACCACGAGCAGTACTTC.